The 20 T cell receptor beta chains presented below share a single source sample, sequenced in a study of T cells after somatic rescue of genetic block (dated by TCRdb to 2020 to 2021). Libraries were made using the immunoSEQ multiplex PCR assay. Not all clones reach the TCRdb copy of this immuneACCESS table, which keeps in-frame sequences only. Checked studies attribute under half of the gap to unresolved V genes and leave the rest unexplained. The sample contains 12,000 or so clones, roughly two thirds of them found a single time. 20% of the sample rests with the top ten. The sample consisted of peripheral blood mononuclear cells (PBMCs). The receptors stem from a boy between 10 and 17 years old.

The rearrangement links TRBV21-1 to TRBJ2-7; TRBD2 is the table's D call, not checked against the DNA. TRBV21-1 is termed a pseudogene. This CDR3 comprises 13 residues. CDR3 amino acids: CASSKRVHREQYF. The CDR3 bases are TGTGCCAGCAGCAAACGGGTTCATCGCGAGCAGTACTTC.

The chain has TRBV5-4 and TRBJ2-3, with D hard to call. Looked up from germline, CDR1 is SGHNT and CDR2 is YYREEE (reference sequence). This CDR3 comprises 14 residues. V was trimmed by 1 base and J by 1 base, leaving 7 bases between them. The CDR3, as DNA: TGTGCCAGCAGCTTGAGCAGTGGCACAGATACGCAGTATTTT. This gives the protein CASSLSSGTDTQYF.

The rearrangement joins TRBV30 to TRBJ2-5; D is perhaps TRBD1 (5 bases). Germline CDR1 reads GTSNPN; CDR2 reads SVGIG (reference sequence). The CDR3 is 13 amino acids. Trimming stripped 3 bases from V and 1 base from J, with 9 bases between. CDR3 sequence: CAWSPQGQETQYF. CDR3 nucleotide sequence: TGTGCCTGGAGCCCCCAGGGCCAAGAGACCCAGTACTTC.

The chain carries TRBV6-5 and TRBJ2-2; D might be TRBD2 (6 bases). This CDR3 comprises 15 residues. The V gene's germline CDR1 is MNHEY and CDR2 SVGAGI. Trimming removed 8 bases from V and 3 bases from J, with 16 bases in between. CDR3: CASLNGAGHTGELFF. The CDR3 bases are TGTGCCAGCCTAAATGGAGCGGGCCACACCGGGGAGCTGTTTTTT.

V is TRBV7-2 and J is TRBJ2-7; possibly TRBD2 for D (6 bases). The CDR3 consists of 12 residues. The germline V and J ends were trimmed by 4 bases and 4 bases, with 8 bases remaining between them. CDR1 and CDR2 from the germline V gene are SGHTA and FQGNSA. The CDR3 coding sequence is TGTGCCAGCAGCTCGGAGGGTTACGAGCAGTACTTC. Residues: CASSSEGYEQYF.

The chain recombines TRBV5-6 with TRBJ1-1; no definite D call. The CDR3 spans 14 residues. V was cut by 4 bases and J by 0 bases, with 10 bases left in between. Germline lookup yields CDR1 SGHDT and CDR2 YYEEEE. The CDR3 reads CASSVGGLNTEAFF. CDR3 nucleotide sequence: TGTGCCAGCAGCGTAGGAGGCCTGAACACTGAAGCTTTCTTT.

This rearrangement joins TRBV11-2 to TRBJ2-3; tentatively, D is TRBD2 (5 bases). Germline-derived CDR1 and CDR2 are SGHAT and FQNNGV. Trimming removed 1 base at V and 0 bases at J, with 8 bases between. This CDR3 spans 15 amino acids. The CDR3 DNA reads TGTGCCAGCAGCTTAGTAAGACTAAGCACAGATACGCAGTATTTT. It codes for CASSLVRLSTDTQYF.

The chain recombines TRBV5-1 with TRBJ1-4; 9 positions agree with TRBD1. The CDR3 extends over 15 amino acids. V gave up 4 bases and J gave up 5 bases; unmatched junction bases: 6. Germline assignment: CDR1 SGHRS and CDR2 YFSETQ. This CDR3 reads CASSVRGQGNEKLFF. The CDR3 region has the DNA TGCGCCAGCAGCGTCCGGGGACAGGGAAATGAAAAACTGTTTTTT.

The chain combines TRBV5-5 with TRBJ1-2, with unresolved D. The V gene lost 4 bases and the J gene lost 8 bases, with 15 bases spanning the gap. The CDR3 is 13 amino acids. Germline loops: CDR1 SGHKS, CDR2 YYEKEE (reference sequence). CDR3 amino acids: CASSPLPRHGYTF. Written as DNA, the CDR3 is TGTGCCAGCAGCCCTCTCCCGCGACACGGCTACACCTTC.

CDR3 nucleotides: TGTGCCAGCAGCGTAGGGGCTAGCTGGGGAGAGACCCAGTACTTC. Translated: CASSVGASWGETQYF. The chain is built from TRBV9 and TRBJ2-5, with a tentative D call TRBD2 (5 bases). Trimming took off 0 bases at V and 4 bases at J, with 13 bases between the two ends. Germline V lookup: CDR1 SGDLS, CDR2 YYNGEE. This CDR3 is 15 amino acids long.

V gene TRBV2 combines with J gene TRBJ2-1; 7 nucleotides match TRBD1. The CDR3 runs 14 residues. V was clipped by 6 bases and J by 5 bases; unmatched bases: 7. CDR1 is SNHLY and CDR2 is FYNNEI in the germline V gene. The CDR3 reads CASRLGTAHNEQFF. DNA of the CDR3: TGTGCCAGCAGGTTAGGGACAGCCCACAATGAGCAGTTCTTC.

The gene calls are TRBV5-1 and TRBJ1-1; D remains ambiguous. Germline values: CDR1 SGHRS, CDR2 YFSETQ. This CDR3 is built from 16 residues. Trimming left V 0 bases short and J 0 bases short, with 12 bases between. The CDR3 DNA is TGCGCCAGCAGCTTGGTGCCCGATGTTCTGAACACTGAAGCTTTCTTT. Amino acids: CASSLVPDVLNTEAFF.

The CDR3 DNA is TGTGCCAGCAGCTTAGGACCCATGAGGTTGAGATCCTACGAGCAGTACTTC. It translates to CASSLGPMRLRSYEQYF. The chain has TRBV13 and TRBJ2-7; D is ambiguous. The V gene's germline CDR1 is PRHDT and CDR2 FYEKMQ (reference sequence). The CDR3 spans 17 residues. The V gene lost 0 bases and the J gene lost 1 base, with 16 bases spanning the gap.

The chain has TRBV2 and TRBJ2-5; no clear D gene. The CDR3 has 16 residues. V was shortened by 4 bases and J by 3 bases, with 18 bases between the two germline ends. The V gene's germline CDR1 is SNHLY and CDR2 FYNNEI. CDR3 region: CASSVGPPRIKETQYF. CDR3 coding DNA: TGTGCCAGCAGTGTAGGGCCTCCTAGGATCAAAGAGACCCAGTACTTC.

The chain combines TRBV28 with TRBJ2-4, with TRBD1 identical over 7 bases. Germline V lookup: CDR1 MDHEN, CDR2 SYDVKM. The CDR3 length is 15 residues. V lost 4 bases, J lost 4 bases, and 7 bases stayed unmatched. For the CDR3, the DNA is TGTGCCAGCAGTTACCGGGGACAGCCTAAAAACATTCAGTACTTC. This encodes CASSYRGQPKNIQYF.

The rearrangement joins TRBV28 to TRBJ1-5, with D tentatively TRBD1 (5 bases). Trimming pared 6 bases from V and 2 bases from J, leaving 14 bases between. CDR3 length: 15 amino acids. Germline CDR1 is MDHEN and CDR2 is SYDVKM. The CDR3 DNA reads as TGTGCCAGCAGCCCGACCTGGGGCGGCAATCAGCCCCAGCATTTT. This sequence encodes CASSPTWGGNQPQHF. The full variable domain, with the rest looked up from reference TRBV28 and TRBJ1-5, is DVKVTQSSRYLVKRTGEKVFLECVQDMDHENMFWYRQDPGLGLRLIYFSYDVKMKEKGDIPEGYSVSREKKERFSLILESASTNQTSMYLCASSPTWGGNQPQHFGDGTRLSIL.

CDR3 bases: TGTGCCAGCAGAGTACTAGCGGGGGGCACAGATACGCAGTATTTT. The encoded protein is CASRVLAGGTDTQYF. V usage is TRBV6-4 and J usage is TRBJ2-3; 11 bases align to TRBD2. V dropped 6 bases and J dropped 1; count of bases not matched to a gene: 3. CDR3 length: 15 residues. Germline V gene sequence: CDR1 MRHNA, CDR2 SNTAGT.

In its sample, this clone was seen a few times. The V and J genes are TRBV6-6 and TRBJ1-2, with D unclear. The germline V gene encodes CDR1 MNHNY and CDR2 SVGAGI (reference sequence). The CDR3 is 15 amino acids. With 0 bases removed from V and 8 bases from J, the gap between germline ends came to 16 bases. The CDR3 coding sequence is TGTGCCAGCAGTTACTCGATAGCCAGAACTTTGGGCTACACCTTC. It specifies CASSYSIARTLGYTF.

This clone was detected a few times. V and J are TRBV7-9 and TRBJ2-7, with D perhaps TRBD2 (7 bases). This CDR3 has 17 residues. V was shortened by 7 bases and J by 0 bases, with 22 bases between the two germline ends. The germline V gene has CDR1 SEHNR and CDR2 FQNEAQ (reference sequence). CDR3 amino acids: CASTTGGGGLLSYEQYF. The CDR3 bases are TGTGCCAGCACCACCGGGGGAGGGGGACTTCTCTCCTACGAGCAGTACTTC.

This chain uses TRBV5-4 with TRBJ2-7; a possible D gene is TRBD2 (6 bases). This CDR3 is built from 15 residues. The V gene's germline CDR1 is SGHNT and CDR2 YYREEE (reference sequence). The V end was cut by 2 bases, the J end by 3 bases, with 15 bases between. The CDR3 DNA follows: TGTGCCAGCAGCTTAGGGAGGCCTCCGTACTACGAGCAGTACTTC. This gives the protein CASSLGRPPYYEQYF.